The 28 T cell receptor beta chains listed next were all sequenced from one sample in a study of blood T cells in healthy people across ages. Alongside a J-beta primer mix, a sample-barcoded 5' primer served in a second PCR lasting roughly 7 to 12 cycles. TCRdb re-analysed the 5' RACE reads in MiXCR, keeping a single row per CDR3 protein. The data contain roughly 1,500,000 distinct CDR3 sequences, 42% of them seen just once; the ten biggest clones take up 7.9%. The specimen sequenced was blood. These receptors were obtained from a woman in her late teens or twenties in good health.

The rearrangement joins TRBV6-1 to TRBJ1-1, with 7 bases matching TRBD1. V was pared by 8 bases and J by 3 bases, with 3 bases of the junction left unmatched. This CDR3 has 12 amino acids. Germline V lookup: CDR1 MNHNS, CDR2 SASEGT. The CDR3 protein is CASLRGHTEAFF. The CDR3 DNA follows: TGTGCCAGCTTAAGGGGGCACACTGAAGCTTTCTTT.

The table lists this clonotype with a few counts. This chain joins TRBV7-6 and TRBJ1-1, with 8 bases aligning to TRBD1. This CDR3 is built from 15 residues. The V and J ends lost 5 bases and 6 bases, in that order; junction bases with no gene match: 11. Germline CDR1 reads SGHVS; CDR2 reads FNYEAQ. The CDR3 loop reads CASSRPGQGASEAFF. CDR3 coding DNA: TGTGCCAGCAGCCGACCCGGGCAGGGGGCTTCTGAAGCTTTCTTT.

A few counts support this clonotype. J is TRBJ1-5 and V is TRBV7-2; D is ambiguous. The CDR3 runs to 12 residues. V lost 2 bases and J 6 bases, leaving 5 bases between the germline ends. Germline V gene sequence: CDR1 SGHTA, CDR2 FQGNSA. CDR3 residues: CASSLSRQPQHF. CDR3 in DNA: TGTGCCAGCAGCTTATCCCGTCAGCCCCAGCATTTT.

Of note for this clonotype: A read error may produce the germline difference seen at one junction end. The rearrangement joins TRBV12-3 or TRBV12-4 to TRBJ2-1, with D possibly TRBD2 on 5 matching bases. The CDR3 totals 12 residues. For the CDR3, the DNA is TGTGTCAGCAGCTTGGGAGACAATGAGCAGTTCTTC. Protein product: CVSSLGDNEQFF.

V is TRBV12-3 or TRBV12-4 and J is TRBJ2-1; D possibly corresponds to TRBD2 (6 bases). V lost 6 bases to trimming and J lost 9 bases, with 18 bases between them. CDR3 length: 14 residues. The CDR3 nucleotides are TGTGCCAGCAGCTATACCACTAGCAGTGGTGAGCAGTTCTTC. This encodes CASSYTTSSGEQFF.

The chain is built from TRBV11-2 and TRBJ2-2, with 9 positions matching TRBD2. V was pared by 5 bases and J by 6 bases, with 4 bases of the junction left unmatched. The CDR3 sequence is 14 residues long. Germline loops: CDR1 SGHAT, CDR2 FQNNGV. CDR3 sequence (DNA): TGTGCCAGCAGCGCGGGGGGGAAATCCGGGGAGCTGTTTTTT. It encodes CASSAGGKSGELFF.

This clonotype has a handful of counts. The chain is built from TRBV6-5 and TRBJ2-5; TRBD1 matches 7 bases. This CDR3 is 15 amino acids long. V lost 2 bases and J lost 11; bases outside the gene matches: 14. The V gene's germline CDR1 is MNHEY and CDR2 SVGAGI. The CDR3 reads CASSYGRQGSGEQYF. The CDR3 DNA reads as TGTGCCAGCAGTTACGGAAGACAGGGAAGTGGTGAGCAGTACTTC.

This clonotype was recorded at least ten times. The rearrangement uses TRBV12-3 or TRBV12-4 and TRBJ2-1; 8 nucleotides line up with TRBD2. V lost 2 bases to trimming and J lost 15 bases; unmatched junction nucleotides: 12. CDR3 size: 14 residues. This CDR3 is CASSLMGAGEGGFF. CDR3 sequence (DNA): TGTGCCAGCAGTTTAATGGGAGCGGGGGAGGGGGGGTTCTTC.

This chain links TRBV20-1 with TRBJ2-1; 11 bases are shared with TRBD2. The CDR3 spans 17 residues. CDR1 is DFQATT and CDR2 is SNEGSKA in the germline V gene (reference sequence). The trim removed 6 bases at V and 0 bases at J, leaving 10 bases unmatched. This CDR3 reads CSAVTSGTPSSYNEQFF. In DNA form, the CDR3 reads TGCAGTGCCGTGACTAGCGGGACCCCAAGCTCCTACAATGAGCAGTTCTTC.

The sample holds a few counts of this clonotype. The chain recombines TRBV11-2 with TRBJ2-3, with 7 bases identical to TRBD1. J lost 2 bases, V lost 5 bases, and 7 bases had no gene match. The CDR3 is 15 amino acids. Germline V gene lookup returns CDR1 SGHAT and CDR2 FQNNGV. The CDR3 region has the DNA TGTGCCAGCAGCATAAGACAGGGACCCACAGATACGCAGTATTTT. It is translated as CASSIRQGPTDTQYF.

The gene calls are TRBV20-1 and TRBJ2-1, with a tentative D call TRBD2 (5 bases). V lost 8 bases and J lost 2, with 16 bases in between. CDR1 is DFQATT and CDR2 is SNEGSKA in the germline V gene (reference sequence). This CDR3 comprises 14 residues. CDR3 amino acids: CSSMDSRTYNEQFF. Written as DNA, the CDR3 is TGCAGTTCGATGGACTCAAGGACCTACAATGAGCAGTTCTTC.

This clonotype was counted between two and nine times. The V and J genes are TRBV4-2 and TRBJ2-7, with D tentatively TRBD2 (6 bases). Germline V CDR1 and CDR2: LGHNA, YNFKEQ. V dropped 1 base and J dropped 5 bases, with 15 bases sitting between them. CDR3 size: 15 residues. The CDR3 protein is CASSQVTEGRHEQYF. CDR3 bases: TGTGCCAGCAGCCAAGTTACGGAGGGCAGGCACGAGCAGTACTTC.

The V and J genes are TRBV4-1 and TRBJ2-7; unclear D gene. Trimming took off 0 bases at V and 4 bases at J, with 13 bases between the two ends. This CDR3 is 15 amino acids long. In germline, CDR1 is MGHRA, CDR2 YSYEKL. The CDR3 sequence: CASSQDWLGLYEQYF. CDR3 nucleotides: TGCGCCAGCAGCCAAGATTGGTTAGGTCTTTACGAGCAGTACTTC.

This clonotype was observed a few times. This chain joins TRBV3-1 and TRBJ2-5; D is ambiguous. CDR1 and CDR2 (germline): LGHDT, YNNKEL (reference sequence). Trimming removed 3 bases from V and 5 bases from J, with 13 bases in between. There are 14 residues in the CDR3. The CDR3 region is CASSQDNPRETQYF. Here the CDR3 DNA reads TGTGCCAGCAGCCAGGATAATCCGCGGGAGACCCAGTACTTC.

This clonotype came up a few times. The V gene is TRBV7-6, the J gene TRBJ2-1; D perhaps matches TRBD2 (6 bases). The CDR3 runs to 17 residues. Trimming pared 0 bases from V and 4 bases from J, leaving 16 bases between. Germline values: CDR1 SGHVS, CDR2 FNYEAQ. The chain's CDR3 is CASSLAAAGLTYNEQFF. DNA for the CDR3: TGTGCCAGCAGCTTAGCCGCAGCGGGTCTCACTTACAATGAGCAGTTCTTC. Full variable domain (remainder filled in from reference TRBV7-6 and TRBJ2-1): GAGVSQSPRYKVTKRGQDVALRCDPISGHVSLYWYRQALGQGPEFLTYFNYEAQQDKSGLPNDRFSAERPEGSISTLTIQRTEQRDSAMYRCASSLAAAGLTYNEQFFGPGTRLTVL.

The CDR3 region has the DNA TGTGCCAGCAGCTTCCGGGACAGGGGGTTTTCGGGGGCTATAGATAATTCACCCCTCCACTTT. As protein: CASSFRDRGFSGAIDNSPLHF. V usage is TRBV25-1 and J usage is TRBJ1-6; the match to TRBD1 covers 11 bases. With 6 bases clipped from V and 5 bases from J, the junction kept 21 bases outside the gene matches. CDR1 is MGHDK, CDR2 SYGVNS, per germline. CDR3 length: 21 amino acids.

The V call is TRBV25-1, the J call TRBJ1-6; TRBD1 aligns across 7 bases. In germline, CDR1 is MGHDK, CDR2 SYGVNS. The V segment lost 1 base and the J segment 6 bases; nucleotides outside the gene matches: 3. The CDR3 runs 15 residues. CDR3 sequence reads: CASSESHRGNSPLHF. The CDR3 nucleotides read TGTGCCAGCAGTGAATCCCACAGGGGTAATTCACCCCTCCACTTT.

This clonotype was found a few times. J is TRBJ2-2 and V is TRBV6-5, with D perhaps matching TRBD2 (6 bases). Germline V CDR1 and CDR2: MNHEY, SVGAGI. This CDR3 region has 15 residues. Trimming took 6 bases from V and 5 from J, leaving 16 bases between them. CDR3 nucleotide sequence: TGTGCCAGCAGACTGACCCGGGGGACGACCGGGGAGCTGTTTTTT. Protein sequence: CASRLTRGTTGELFF.

The V and J genes are TRBV7-9 and TRBJ1-1; D remains unclear. This CDR3 is built from 12 residues. CDR1 and CDR2 (germline): SEHNR, FQNEAQ (reference sequence). V was clipped by 3 bases and J by 7 bases, with 9 bases between them. This chain's CDR3 is CASSFVDSEAFF. CDR3 coding DNA: TGTGCCAGCAGCTTCGTAGATAGTGAAGCTTTCTTT.

The genes are TRBV28 and TRBJ1-1; TRBD1 is a possible D gene (6 bases). Between the trimmed V and J ends, which lost 5 bases and 8 bases, there was a span of 15 bases. This CDR3 has 13 amino acids. The germline V gene has CDR1 MDHEN and CDR2 SYDVKM. The CDR3 loop reads CASSPGQRYEAFF. The CDR3 region has the DNA TGTGCCAGCAGTCCCGGACAGCGCTACGAAGCTTTCTTT.

The chain couples TRBV20-1 to TRBJ2-3; 8 nucleotides align to TRBD2. Germline V gene data show CDR1 as DFQATT and CDR2 as SNEGSKA (reference sequence). V lost 0 bases and J lost 2; bases outside the gene matches: 7. The CDR3 loop spans 16 amino acids. The CDR3 loop reads CSAREFGTSNTDTQYF. CDR3 bases: TGCAGTGCTAGAGAGTTCGGGACTAGTAACACAGATACGCAGTATTTT.

This clonotype was observed at least ten times. V gene TRBV10-3 combines with J gene TRBJ2-1; TRBD2 agrees at 9 bases. V dropped 5 bases and J dropped 7; count of bases not matched to a gene: 3. Per germline, CDR1 ENHRY and CDR2 SYGVKD. The CDR3 is 13 amino acids. CDR3 sequence: CAISRTSENEQFF. The DNA of the CDR3 is TGTGCCATCAGTCGGACTAGCGAGAATGAGCAGTTCTTC.

This clonotype has more than one count but fewer than ten. The chain joins TRBV2 to TRBJ2-2; 9 bases line up with TRBD2. Trimming at V came to 1 base and at J to 6 bases, leaving 3 bases not matched to a gene. This CDR3 region has 15 residues. Germline V CDR1 and CDR2: SNHLY, FYNNEI. CDR3 sequence reads: CASSEVSGSAGELFF. The CDR3 DNA sequence: TGTGCCAGCAGTGAAGTTAGCGGGAGTGCCGGGGAGCTGTTTTTT.

In regard to this clonotype: A read error is possible here, since a much larger clone lies one base away. V usage is TRBV20-1 and J usage is TRBJ2-1; the D gene could be TRBD1 or TRBD2 (5 bases each). This CDR3 contains 13 residues. Germline V CDR1 and CDR2: DFQATT, SNEGSKA (reference sequence). The V gene lost 6 bases and the J gene lost 13 bases, with 22 bases spanning the gap. The CDR3 DNA is TGCAGTGCGAACCAGGTCAAAGGGGAGACCCAGTTCTTC. It encodes CSANQVKGETQFF.

This clonotype turned up a few times. The chain carries TRBV6-6 and TRBJ2-3, with TRBD1 matching 10 bases. Germline-derived CDR1 and CDR2 are MNHNY and SVGAGI (reference sequence). The CDR3 totals 15 residues. The V gene end was trimmed by 6 bases and the J gene end by 4 bases; junction bases not matched to a gene: 7. CDR3 DNA: TGTGCCAGCAGACCGGGACAGGGGAGCCCAGATACGCAGTATTTT. As protein: CASRPGQGSPDTQYF.

The rearrangement uses TRBV9 and TRBJ1-1, with a weak D call TRBD1 (5 bases). The CDR3 runs 13 residues. V was cut by 0 bases and J by 11 bases, with 14 bases left in between. Germline CDR1 is SGDLS and CDR2 is YYNGEE. The CDR3 DNA is TGTGCCAGCAGCGTAGAGCAGGGCGGGAGGGCTTTCTTT. Encoded protein: CASSVEQGGRAFF. Variable domain in full (rest from reference TRBV9 and TRBJ1-1): DSGVTQTPKHLITATGQRVTLRCSPRSGDLSVYWYQQSLDQGLQFLIQYYNGEERAKGNILERFSAQQFPDLHSELNLSSLELGDSALYFCASSVEQGGRAFFGQGTRLTVV.

With respect to this clonotype: At one end the junction does not follow the germline gene, possibly because of a read error. The chain couples TRBV30 to TRBJ2-4, with a weak D call TRBD2 (5 bases). Germline V gene data show CDR1 as GTSNPN and CDR2 as SVGIG (reference sequence). This CDR3 is built from 12 residues. The CDR3: CAWNGGAETQYF. In DNA, the CDR3 is TGTGCCTGGAATGGCGGAGCGGAGACCCAGTACTTT.

Comments on this clonotype: An end of the junction does not agree with germline; a read error may underlie this. This chain connects TRBV7-9 to TRBJ1-1; D remains unclear. Germline lookup yields CDR1 SEHNR and CDR2 FQNEAQ (reference sequence). The length of the CDR3 is 15 residues. The CDR3 spells CASSWGGGLNTEAFF. Here the CDR3 DNA reads TGCGCCAGCAGCTGGGGTGGTGGTCTGAACACTGAAGCTTTCTTT. Based on the CDR3 plus reference TRBV7-9 and TRBJ1-1, the full variable domain is DTGVSQNPRHKITKRGQNVTFRCDPISEHNRLYWYRQTLGQGPEFLTYFQNEAQLEKSRLLSDRFSAERPKGSFSTLEIQRTEQGDSAMYLCASSWGGGLNTEAFFGQGTRLTVV.